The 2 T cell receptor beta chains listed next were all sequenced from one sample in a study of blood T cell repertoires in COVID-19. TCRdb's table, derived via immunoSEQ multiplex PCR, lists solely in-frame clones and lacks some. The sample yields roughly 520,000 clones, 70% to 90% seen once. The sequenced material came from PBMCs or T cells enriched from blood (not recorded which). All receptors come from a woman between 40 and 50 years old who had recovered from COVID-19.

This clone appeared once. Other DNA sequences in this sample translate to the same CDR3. The CDR3: CASRHVDRLTDGYTF. DNA of the CDR3: TGTGCCAGCCGCCACGTTGACCGACTTACGGATGGCTACACCTTC. The chain combines TRBV6-2 or TRBV6-3 with TRBJ1-2; no firm D call. V lost 8 bases and J 6 bases, leaving 22 bases between the germline ends. From germline, CDR1 is MNHEY and CDR2 SVGEGT. The CDR3 contains 15 residues.

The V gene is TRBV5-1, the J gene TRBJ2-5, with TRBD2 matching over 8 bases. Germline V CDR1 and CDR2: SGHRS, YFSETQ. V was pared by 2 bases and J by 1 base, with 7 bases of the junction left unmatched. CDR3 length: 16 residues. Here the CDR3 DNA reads TGCGCCAGCAGCTTACCCCTAACTAGCGGCCAAGAGACCCAGTACTTC. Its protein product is CASSLPLTSGQETQYF.